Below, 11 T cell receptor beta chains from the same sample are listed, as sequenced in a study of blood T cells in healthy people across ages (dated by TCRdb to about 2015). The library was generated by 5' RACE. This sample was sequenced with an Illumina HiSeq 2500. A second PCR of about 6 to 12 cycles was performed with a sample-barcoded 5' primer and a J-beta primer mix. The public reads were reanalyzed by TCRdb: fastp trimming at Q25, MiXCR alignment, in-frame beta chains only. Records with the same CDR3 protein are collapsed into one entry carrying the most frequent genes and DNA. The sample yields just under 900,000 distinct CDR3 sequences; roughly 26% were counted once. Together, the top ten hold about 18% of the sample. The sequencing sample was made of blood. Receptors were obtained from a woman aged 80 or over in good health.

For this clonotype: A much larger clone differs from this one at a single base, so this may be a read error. CDR3: CASRWGDGNNSPLHF. CDR3 coding DNA: TGTGCCAGCAGGTGGGGCGACGGTAATAATTCACCCCTCCACTTT. This chain uses TRBV6-5 with TRBJ1-6; D is perhaps TRBD1 (5 bases). Germline V gene sequence: CDR1 MNHEY, CDR2 SVGAGI. The V and J ends lost 6 bases and 5 bases respectively, with 14 bases between them. The CDR3 contains 15 residues.

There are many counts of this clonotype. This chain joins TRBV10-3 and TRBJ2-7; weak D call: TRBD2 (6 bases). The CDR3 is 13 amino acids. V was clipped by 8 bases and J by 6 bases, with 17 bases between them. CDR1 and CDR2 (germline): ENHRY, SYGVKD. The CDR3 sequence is CAIEDSGHFEQYF. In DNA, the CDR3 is TGTGCCATCGAGGATAGCGGCCACTTCGAGCAGTACTTC.

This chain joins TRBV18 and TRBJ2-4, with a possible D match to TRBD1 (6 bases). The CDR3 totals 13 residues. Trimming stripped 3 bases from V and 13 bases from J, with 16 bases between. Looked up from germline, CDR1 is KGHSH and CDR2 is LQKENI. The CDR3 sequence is CASSPRQAYGQYF. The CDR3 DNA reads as TGTGCCAGCTCACCGCGACAGGCCTACGGGCAGTACTTC.

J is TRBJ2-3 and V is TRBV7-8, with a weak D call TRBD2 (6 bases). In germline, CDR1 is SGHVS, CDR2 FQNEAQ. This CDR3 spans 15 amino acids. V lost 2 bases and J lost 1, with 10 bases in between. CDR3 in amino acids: CASSLSSSGTDTQYF. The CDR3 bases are TGTGCCAGCAGCTTATCGTCTAGCGGCACAGATACGCAGTATTTT.

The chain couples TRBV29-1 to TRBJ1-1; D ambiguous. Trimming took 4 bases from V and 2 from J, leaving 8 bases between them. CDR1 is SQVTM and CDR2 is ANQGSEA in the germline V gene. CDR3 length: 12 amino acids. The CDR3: CSVAQVNTEAFF. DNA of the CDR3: TGCAGCGTTGCGCAGGTCAACACTGAAGCTTTCTTT. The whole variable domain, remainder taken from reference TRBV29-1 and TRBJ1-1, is SAVISQKPSRDICQRGTSLTIQCQVDSQVTMMFWYRQQPGQSLTLIATANQGSEATYESGFVIDKFPISRPNLTFSTLTVSNMSPEDSSIYLCSVAQVNTEAFFGQGTRLTVV.

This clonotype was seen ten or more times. CDR3 in amino acids: CASTLRGASLRSPLHF. CDR3 DNA sequence: TGTGCCAGCACCCTGAGGGGGGCTAGTCTACGCTCACCCCTCCACTTT. The V call is TRBV6-5, the J call TRBJ1-6, with TRBD1 as a possible D gene (6 bases). Germline V gives CDR1 MNHEY, CDR2 SVGAGI. V lost 7 bases, J lost 10 bases, and 23 bases lay in between. This CDR3 has 16 residues.

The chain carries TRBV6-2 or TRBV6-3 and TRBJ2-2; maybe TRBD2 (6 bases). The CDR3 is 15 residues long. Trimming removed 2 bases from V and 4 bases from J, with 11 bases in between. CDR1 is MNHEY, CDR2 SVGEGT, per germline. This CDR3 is CASSYGGVSTGELFF. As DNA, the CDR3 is TGTGCCAGCAGTTACGGCGGGGTCAGCACCGGGGAGCTGTTTTTT.

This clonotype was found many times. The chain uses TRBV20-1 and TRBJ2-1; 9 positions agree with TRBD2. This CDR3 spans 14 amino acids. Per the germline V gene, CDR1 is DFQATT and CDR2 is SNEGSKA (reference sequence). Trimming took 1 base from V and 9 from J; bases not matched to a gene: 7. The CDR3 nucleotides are TGCAGTGCTAGAGGCCGGGGTAGCGGGGGTGAGCAGTTCTTC. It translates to CSARGRGSGGEQFF.

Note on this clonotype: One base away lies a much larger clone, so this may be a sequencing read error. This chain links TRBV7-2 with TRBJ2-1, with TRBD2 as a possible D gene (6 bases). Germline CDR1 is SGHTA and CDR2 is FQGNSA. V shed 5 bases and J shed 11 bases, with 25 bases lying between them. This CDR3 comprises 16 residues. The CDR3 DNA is TGTGCCAGCAGCCCCAAAGCGGGTCCCCCCTACGGTAAGCAGTTCTTC. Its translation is CASSPKAGPPYGKQFF.

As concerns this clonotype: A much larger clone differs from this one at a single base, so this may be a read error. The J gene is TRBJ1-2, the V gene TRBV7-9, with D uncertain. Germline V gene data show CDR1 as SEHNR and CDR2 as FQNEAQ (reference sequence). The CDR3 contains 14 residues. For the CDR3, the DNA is TGTGCCAGCAGCTTGAGCAGGAATAACTATGGCTGCACCTTC. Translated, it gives CASSLSRNNYGCTF. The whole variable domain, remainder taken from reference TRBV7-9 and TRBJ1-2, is DTGVSQNPRHKITKRGQNVTFRCDPISEHNRLYWYRQTLGQGPEFLTYFQNEAQLEKSRLLSDRFSAERPKGSFSTLEIQRTEQGDSAMYLCASSLSRNNYGCTFGSGTRLTVV.

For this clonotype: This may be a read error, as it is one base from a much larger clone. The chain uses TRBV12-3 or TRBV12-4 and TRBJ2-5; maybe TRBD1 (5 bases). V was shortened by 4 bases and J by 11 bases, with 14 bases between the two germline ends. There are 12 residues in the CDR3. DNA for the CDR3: TGTGCCAGCAGTTACAGGCGCAATGAGCAGTACTTC. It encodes CASSYRRNEQYF.